These 9 T cell receptor beta chains came from one sample sequenced in a study of neurological immune-mediated disorders. Each CDR3 protein gets one entry after TCRdb re-called the 5' RACE reads with MiXCR. Of tens of thousands of distinct CDR3 sequences in the sample, 3.5% to 4.5% were seen once. The material sequenced was PBMCs. These TCRs come from a woman between 50 and 59 years old with multiple sclerosis.

This clonotype occurred many times. The chain links TRBV7-2 to TRBJ2-7, with TRBD2 matching over 8 bases. Trimming took 5 bases from V and 2 from J; bases not matched to a gene: 5. Germline values: CDR1 SGHTA, CDR2 FQGNSA. This CDR3 contains 14 residues. CDR3: CASSLSGITYEQYF. DNA of the CDR3: TGTGCCAGCAGCCTTAGCGGGATCACCTACGAGCAGTACTTC.

In its sample, this clonotype was seen many times. With a much larger clone just one base away, this may be a read error. The chain uses TRBV6-6 and TRBJ2-3, with TRBD1 as a possible D gene (6 bases). Trimming left V 6 bases short and J 6 bases short, with 16 bases between. This CDR3 comprises 14 residues. Germline lookup yields CDR1 MNHNY and CDR2 SVGAGI (reference sequence). The CDR3 DNA sequence: TGTGCCAGCAGCCCGGGAAAGGGGGTTGATACGCAGTATTTT. The encoded protein is CASSPGKGVDTQYF.

This clonotype was found many times. The CDR3 sequence: CASSSSGWTGSYEQYF. The DNA of the CDR3 is TGTGCCAGCAGCTCCTCGGGGTGGACAGGGTCCTACGAGCAGTACTTC. The gene calls are TRBV7-9 and TRBJ2-7; TRBD1 aligns across 8 bases. CDR1 SEHNR and CDR2 FQNEAQ come from the germline V gene (reference sequence). V lost 4 bases and J lost 1; bases outside the gene matches: 9. The CDR3 loop spans 16 amino acids.

This clonotype was detected many times. The chain couples TRBV27 to TRBJ1-5; 9 bases are a match to TRBD1. The J segment lost 9 bases and the V segment lost 6 bases, leaving 12 bases of the junction unmatched. Germline values: CDR1 MNHEY, CDR2 SMNVEV (reference sequence). CDR3 size: 15 residues. This chain's CDR3 is CASRATGGGIWPQHF. The CDR3 DNA sequence: TGTGCCAGCAGAGCCACAGGGGGCGGAATTTGGCCCCAGCATTTT.

This clonotype came up many times. This rearrangement joins TRBV12-3 or TRBV12-4 to TRBJ1-2; D is undetermined. V lost 1 base and J lost 4, with 19 bases in between. The CDR3 is made up of 17 amino acids. CDR3 amino acids: CASSLGALPVRFYGYTF. Here the CDR3 DNA reads TGTGCCAGCAGTTTAGGAGCCCTACCGGTCCGATTCTATGGCTACACCTTC.

This clonotype showed up just a few times. The rearrangement links TRBV27 to TRBJ1-2; a possible D gene is TRBD1 (6 bases). CDR3 size: 13 residues. Germline lookup yields CDR1 MNHEY and CDR2 SMNVEV (reference sequence). The germline V and J ends were trimmed by 3 bases and 3 bases, with 8 bases remaining between them. The CDR3 region is CASSFDRYYGYTF. CDR3 nucleotide sequence: TGTGCCAGCAGTTTTGACAGGTACTATGGCTACACCTTC.

This clonotype was seen repeatedly, ten times or more. The chain joins TRBV4-3 to TRBJ2-5, with 8 bases that match TRBD2. The CDR3 extends over 18 amino acids. Trimming cost V 0 bases and J 6 bases; bases outside gene matches: 15. Germline V gene lookup returns CDR1 LGHNA and CDR2 YSLEER. This CDR3 is CASSQESWGAGDIKTQYF. CDR3 nucleotides: TGCGCCAGCAGCCAAGAATCCTGGGGAGCGGGAGATATAAAGACCCAGTACTTC.

This clonotype has ten or more counts. The chain combines TRBV6-2 or TRBV6-3 with TRBJ2-7; tentatively, D is TRBD1 or TRBD2 (5 bases each). V was cut by 6 bases and J by 0 bases, with 12 bases left in between. This CDR3 contains 14 residues. Germline CDR1 MNHEY, CDR2 SVGEGT. The CDR3 bases are TGTGCCAGCAGAGGGACGCCCAGCTCCTACGAGCAGTACTTC. It translates to CASRGTPSSYEQYF.

At least ten counts were recorded for this clonotype. The V gene is TRBV15, the J gene TRBJ1-1; D uncertain. The CDR3 is 13 amino acids. Germline V CDR1 and CDR2: LNHNV, YYDKDF (reference sequence). The ends were cut back, 7 bases at V and 2 bases at J, with 11 bases in the middle. CDR3 DNA: TGTGCCACCACCACCGGATACAACACTGAAGCTTTCTTT. The encoded protein is CATTTGYNTEAFF.